This TCR beta chain derives from a study of blood T cell repertoires in COVID-19. Study-level background: Nucleic acid was either cDNA or gDNA, and it came from T cells, B-cell-depleted T cells, or PBMCs.

In the source study's methods: The authors estimated nucleated cell counts from reference gene primer amplification. TCRdb keeps only in-frame clones here, not all; method: immunoSEQ multiplex PCR. V and J calls and clone size are copied from that table; D and trimming were computed from the DNA. The sample comprises just over 650,000 clones, around 90% of which are singletons, and over 0.2% rests with the top ten. With V trimmed by 3 bases and J by 8 bases, 14 bases remained unmatched. The CDR3 has 16 residues. Germline CDR1 and CDR2: MGHRA and YSYEKL. The sample comprised peripheral blood. The V call is TRBV4-1, the J call TRBJ1-2, with 8 bases that match TRBD1. The sequence derives from a woman younger than 35 with acute or convalescent COVID-19. CDR3 loop: CASSQLPGQGFSGYTF. The CDR3 DNA reads as TGCGCCAGCAGCCAGCTCCCCGGACAGGGTTTCTCGGGCTACACCTTC.